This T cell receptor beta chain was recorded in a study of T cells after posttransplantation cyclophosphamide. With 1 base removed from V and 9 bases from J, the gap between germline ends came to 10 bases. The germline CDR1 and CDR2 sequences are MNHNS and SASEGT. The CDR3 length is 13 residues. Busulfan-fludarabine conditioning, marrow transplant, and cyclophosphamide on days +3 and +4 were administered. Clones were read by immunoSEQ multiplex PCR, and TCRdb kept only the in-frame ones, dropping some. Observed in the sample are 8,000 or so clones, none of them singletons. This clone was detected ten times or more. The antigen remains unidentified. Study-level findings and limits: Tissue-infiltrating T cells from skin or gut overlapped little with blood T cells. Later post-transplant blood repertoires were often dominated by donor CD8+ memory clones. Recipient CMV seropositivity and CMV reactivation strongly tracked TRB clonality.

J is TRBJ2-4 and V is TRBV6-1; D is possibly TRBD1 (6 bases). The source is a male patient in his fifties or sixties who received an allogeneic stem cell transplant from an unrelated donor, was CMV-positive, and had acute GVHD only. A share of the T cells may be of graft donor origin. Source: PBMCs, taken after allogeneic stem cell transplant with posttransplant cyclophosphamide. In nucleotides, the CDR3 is TGTGCCAGCAGTGAAGGTGCCAGGGGCATTCAGTACTTC. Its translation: CASSEGARGIQYF.